This T cell receptor beta chain was sequenced for a study of blood T cell repertoires in COVID-19. Patients at the Seattle site were enrolled during active infection and followed longitudinally. The data were produced by immunoSEQ multiplex PCR, yet TCRdb's version contains in-frame clones alone and is incomplete. The sample holds around 140,000 clones; approximately 90% are singletons and the top ten take roughly 4.3%. The CDR3 extends over 18 amino acids. The sequence was obtained from a man aged 55 to 70 with COVID-19, enrolled during active disease. The chain employs TRBV21-1 and TRBJ2-1; the D call in the table, TRBD1, was not verified against the DNA. TRBV21-1 is noted as a pseudogene. Sequencing used peripheral blood. In DNA, the CDR3 is TGTGCCAGCAGCACCACCCCCCAGGGGGCTTGGTCCTACAATGAGCAGTTCTTC. This translates into CASSTTPQGAWSYNEQFF.